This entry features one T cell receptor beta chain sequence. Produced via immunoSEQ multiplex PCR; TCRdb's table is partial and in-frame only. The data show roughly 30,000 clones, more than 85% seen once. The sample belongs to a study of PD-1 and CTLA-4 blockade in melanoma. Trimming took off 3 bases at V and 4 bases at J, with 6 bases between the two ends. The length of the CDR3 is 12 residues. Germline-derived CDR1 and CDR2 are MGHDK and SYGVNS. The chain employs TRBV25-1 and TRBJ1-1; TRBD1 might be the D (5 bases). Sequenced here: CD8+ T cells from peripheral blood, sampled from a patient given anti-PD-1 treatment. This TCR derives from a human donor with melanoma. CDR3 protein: CASSDGGTEAFF. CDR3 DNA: TGTGCCAGCAGTGACGGGGGCACTGAAGCTTTCTTT.